Below, one T cell receptor beta chain is given with its context. Data came from immunoSEQ multiplex PCR; TCRdb stores just in-frame clones and leaves some out. The sample has about 95,000 clones; about 87% are singletons. The entry originates in a study of blood T cell repertoires in COVID-19. Germline V gene sequence: CDR1 MNHEY, CDR2 SVGAGI. CDR3 length equals 15 residues. Unmatched junction bases numbered 11, after V lost 10 bases and J lost 5 bases. The chain combines TRBV6-5 with TRBJ1-4, with 9 positions matching TRBD1. The receptor's source is a human donor in a cohort sampled during active COVID-19. The sample taken for sequencing was peripheral blood. This chain's CDR3 is CAKEAVGQGNEKLFF. CDR3 in DNA: TGTGCCAAGGAAGCGGTGGGACAGGGAAATGAAAAACTGTTTTTT.